This T cell receptor (beta chain) was captured by sequencing in a study of cytomegalovirus exposure and HLA in healthy donors. Trimming took off 6 bases at V and 2 bases at J, with 10 bases between the two ends. Germline assignment: CDR1 LNHDA and CDR2 SQIVND (reference sequence). This CDR3 region has 13 residues. Vbeta (60) and Jbeta (13) primers were used in the PCR. Only in-frame clones appear in the TCRdb table, and some are missing; sequencing was by immunoSEQ multiplex PCR. Of 130,000 to 150,000 clones in the sample, approximately 80% were seen once. Broader study findings: A likely sequencing artifact accounted for one observed cluster of highly shared sequence variants. A previous analysis found most TCR beta V segments productive roughly 87% or roughly 30% of the time.

This clone has just a few counts. Antigen unknown. Sequencing input: PBMCs. This receptor was identified in a woman aged 50 to 60 in good health and CMV-seronegative. J is TRBJ1-1 and V is TRBV19; unclear D gene. CDR3 amino acids: CASRLRPNTEAFF. The CDR3 DNA reads as TGTGCCAGTAGACTAAGACCTAACACTGAAGCTTTCTTT.